This T cell receptor (beta chain) was sequenced in a study of T cells after posttransplantation cyclophosphamide. Looked up from germline, CDR1 is SGHRS and CDR2 is YFSETQ. The CDR3 totals 16 residues. With V trimmed by 4 bases and J by 4 bases, 9 bases remained unmatched. A marrow graft followed busulfan-fludarabine conditioning, with cyclophosphamide on days +3 and +4. This table comes from immunoSEQ multiplex PCR, and its TCRdb copy is limited to in-frame clones, with some not included. The repertoire consists of around 8,000 clones, none detected only once. The study's findings and limits: Donor-recipient repertoire similarity was low at 1-2 months, rising over year one. Blood and skin or GI T cell repertoires showed limited TRB overlap.

This clone was seen ten or more times. Its matching antigen is unknown. The specimen comprised PBMCs, sampled after allogeneic stem cell transplant with posttransplant cyclophosphamide. This receptor was identified in a female patient in her 50s who received an allogeneic stem cell transplant from a related donor, was CMV-positive, and had no GVHD. Some T cells may be the graft donor's. The chain joins TRBV5-1 to TRBJ2-2; 8 bases agree with TRBD1. CDR3 region: CASSPRTGMATGELFF. The CDR3 nucleotides read TGCGCCAGCAGCCCCCGGACAGGGATGGCCACCGGGGAGCTGTTTTTT.